This TCR beta chain was recorded in a study of brain metastases from non-small cell lung cancer. The study, taken as a whole, reports: Paired brain metastases and primary tumors largely shared TCR repertoires. Compared with primary tumors, brain metastases showed less T-cell infiltration.

Concerning this clone itself: Its antigen is unidentified.

The protocol was immunoSEQ multiplex PCR, while the TCRdb copy is restricted to in-frame clones and leaves out a portion. The sample has a few thousand clones; roughly 88% are singletons. With 8 bases clipped from V and 2 bases from J, the junction kept 12 bases outside the gene matches. The germline CDR1 and CDR2 sequences are SQVTM and ANQGSEA. CDR3 length equals 16 residues. The J gene is TRBJ2-5, the V gene TRBV29-1; 12 bases are shared with TRBD2. The origin of this receptor is a donor at least 40 years old with non-small cell lung cancer. The sample comprised primary lung tumor tissue. The CDR3 protein is CSLKTGLAGQQETQYF. Here the CDR3 DNA reads TGCAGCCTAAAGACGGGACTAGCGGGCCAACAAGAGACCCAGTACTTC.